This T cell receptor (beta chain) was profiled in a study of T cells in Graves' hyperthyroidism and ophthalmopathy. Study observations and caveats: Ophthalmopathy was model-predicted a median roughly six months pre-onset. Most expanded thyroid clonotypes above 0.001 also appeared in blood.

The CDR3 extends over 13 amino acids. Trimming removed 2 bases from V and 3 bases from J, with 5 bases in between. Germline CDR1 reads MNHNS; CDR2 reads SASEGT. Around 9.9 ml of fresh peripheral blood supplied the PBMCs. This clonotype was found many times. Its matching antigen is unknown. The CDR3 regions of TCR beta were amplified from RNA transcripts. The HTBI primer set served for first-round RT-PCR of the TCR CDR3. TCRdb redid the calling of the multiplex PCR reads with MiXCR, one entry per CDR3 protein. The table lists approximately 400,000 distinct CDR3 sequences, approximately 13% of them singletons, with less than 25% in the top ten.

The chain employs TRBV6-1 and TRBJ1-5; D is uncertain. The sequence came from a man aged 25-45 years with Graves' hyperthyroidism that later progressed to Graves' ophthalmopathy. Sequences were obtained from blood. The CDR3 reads CASSEQFNQPQHF. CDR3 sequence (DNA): TGTGCCAGCAGTGAACAGTTCAATCAGCCCCAGCATTTT.